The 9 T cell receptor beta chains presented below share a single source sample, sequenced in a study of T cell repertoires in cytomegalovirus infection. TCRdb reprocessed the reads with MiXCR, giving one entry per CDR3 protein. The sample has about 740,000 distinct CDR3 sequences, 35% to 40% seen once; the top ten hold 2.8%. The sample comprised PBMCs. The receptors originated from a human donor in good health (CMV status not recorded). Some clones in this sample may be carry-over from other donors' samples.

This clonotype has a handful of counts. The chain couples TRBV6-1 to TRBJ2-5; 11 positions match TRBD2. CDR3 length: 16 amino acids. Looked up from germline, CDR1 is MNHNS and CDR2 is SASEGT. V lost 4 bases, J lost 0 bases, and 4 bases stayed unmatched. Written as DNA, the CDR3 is TGTGCCAGCAGTGGGGGGACTAGCGGCAACCAAGAGACCCAGTACTTC. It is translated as CASSGGTSGNQETQYF.

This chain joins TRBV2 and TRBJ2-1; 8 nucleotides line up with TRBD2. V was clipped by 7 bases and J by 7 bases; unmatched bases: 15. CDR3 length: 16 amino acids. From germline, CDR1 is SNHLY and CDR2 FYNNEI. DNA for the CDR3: TGTGCCAGCAATCACGAGAGGGTAGCGGGGAAGAATGAGCAGTTCTTC. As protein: CASNHERVAGKNEQFF.

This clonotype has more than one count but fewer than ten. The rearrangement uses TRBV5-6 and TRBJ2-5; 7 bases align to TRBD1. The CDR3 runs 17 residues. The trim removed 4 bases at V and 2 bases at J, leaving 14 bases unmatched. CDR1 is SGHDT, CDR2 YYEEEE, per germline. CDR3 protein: CASSPTLGTEEQETQYF. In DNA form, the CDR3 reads TGTGCCAGCAGCCCTACTCTCGGGACAGAGGAACAAGAGACCCAGTACTTC.

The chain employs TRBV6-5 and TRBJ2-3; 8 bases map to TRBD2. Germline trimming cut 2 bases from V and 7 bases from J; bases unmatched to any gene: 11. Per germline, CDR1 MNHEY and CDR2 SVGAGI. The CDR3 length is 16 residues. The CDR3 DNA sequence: TGTGCCAGCAGTTACGATTCAAGCGGGAGACTCCATACGCAGTATTTT. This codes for CASSYDSSGRLHTQYF.

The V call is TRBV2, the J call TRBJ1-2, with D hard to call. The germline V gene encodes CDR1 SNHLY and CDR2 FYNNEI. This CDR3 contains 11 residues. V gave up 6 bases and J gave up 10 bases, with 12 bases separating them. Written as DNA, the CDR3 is TGTGCCAGCAGCCCCTGGATTGCCTACACCTTC. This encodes CASSPWIAYTF.

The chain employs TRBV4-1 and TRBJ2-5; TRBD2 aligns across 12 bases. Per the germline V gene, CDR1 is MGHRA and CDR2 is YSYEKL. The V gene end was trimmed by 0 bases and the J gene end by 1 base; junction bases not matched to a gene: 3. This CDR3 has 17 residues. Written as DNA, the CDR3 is TGCGCCAGCAGCCAAGAAGGGACTAGCGGGCTCCAAGAGACCCAGTACTTC. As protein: CASSQEGTSGLQETQYF.

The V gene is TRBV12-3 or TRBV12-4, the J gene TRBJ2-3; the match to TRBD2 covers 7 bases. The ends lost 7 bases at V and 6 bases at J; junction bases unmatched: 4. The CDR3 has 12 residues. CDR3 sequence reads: CASTTSSDTQYF. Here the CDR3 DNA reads TGTGCCAGCACGACTAGCTCTGATACGCAGTATTTT.

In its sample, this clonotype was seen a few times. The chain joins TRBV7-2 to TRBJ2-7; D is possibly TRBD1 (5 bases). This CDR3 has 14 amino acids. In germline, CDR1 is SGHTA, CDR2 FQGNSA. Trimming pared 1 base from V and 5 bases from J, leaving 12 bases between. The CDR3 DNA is TGTGCCAGCAGCTTAGAAGGGGCTCTAGACGAGCAGTACTTC. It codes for CASSLEGALDEQYF.

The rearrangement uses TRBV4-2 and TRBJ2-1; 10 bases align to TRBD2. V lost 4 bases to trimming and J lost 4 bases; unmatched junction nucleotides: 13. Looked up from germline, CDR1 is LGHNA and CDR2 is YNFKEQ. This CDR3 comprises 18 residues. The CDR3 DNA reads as TGTGCCAGCAGCCGATTACTAACTTTTAGCGGGAGGTACAATGAGCAGTTCTTC. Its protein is CASSRLLTFSGRYNEQFF.